This TCR beta chain was recovered during a study of spatial heterogeneity in lung cancer. General observations from the study: Ubiquitous expanded TCR counts tracked ubiquitous nonsynonymous mutations, and regional counts tracked regional ones. Tumor mutation count correlated with how many alpha and beta TCRs expanded intratumorally.

Every TCR cDNA molecule bore a unique molecular identifier. TCRdb fed the 5' RACE reads into MiXCR, producing one record per CDR3 protein. There are about 29,000 distinct CDR3 sequences in the sample; more than 5.5% occur only once, and roughly 22% lies in the top ten. Described time point: sample taken at primary tumor resection. Whole RNA obtained from tumor, nontumor lung or frozen PBMC underwent sequencing without sorting. In its sample, this clonotype was seen a few times. Its matching antigen is unknown. The V end lost 0 bases, the J end lost 8 bases, and 4 bases lay between the germline ends. The CDR3 is 11 amino acids.

The sample consisted of lung tumor tissue, taken at surgery. The chain recombines TRBV12-3 or TRBV12-4 with TRBJ1-1; no reliable D call. The TCR sequence derives from a male donor with early-stage non-small cell lung cancer. The DNA for the CDR3 is TGTGCCAGCAGTTTAGCTGGGGAAGCTTTCTTT. Its translation: CASSLAGEAFF.